Included here is one TCR beta chain sequence, with context. Repertoires were generated with immunoSEQ multiplex PCR, while TCRdb's copy carries only in-frame clones and drops some. The data contain 150,000 or so clones, roughly 84% of them singletons. The J segment lost 2 bases and the V segment lost 0 bases, leaving 4 bases of the junction unmatched. The CDR3 sequence is 15 residues long. Germline V gene data show CDR1 as MNHEY and CDR2 as SMNVEV (reference sequence). This sample was included in a study of blood T cell repertoires in COVID-19. Study-wide context: COVID-19 samples, acute and convalescent, were from the United States, Italy and Spain.

The sequence was collected from a man between 18 and 29 years old with active or convalescent COVID-19. The chain is built from TRBV27 and TRBJ2-7; 7 nucleotides agree with TRBD2. Sequenced input: peripheral blood. CDR3 amino acids: CASSLSSGSTYEQYF. The CDR3 DNA is TGTGCCAGCAGTTTATCTAGCGGGTCAACCTACGAGCAGTACTTC.